What follows are 14 T cell receptor beta chains derived from one specimen sequenced in a study of T cells after yellow fever vaccination. One entry per CDR3 protein, called by TCRdb with MiXCR from the 5' RACE reads. The sample contains 300,000 to 400,000 distinct CDR3 sequences, over 8% of which appear only once. Sequenced here: PBMCs, sampled on the day of the first yellow fever vaccination. The receptors shown here come from a man aged 18 to 35 who received the YFV17D yellow fever vaccine.

This clonotype was picked up a small number of times. The genes are TRBV12-3 or TRBV12-4 and TRBJ1-6; D remains ambiguous. V lost 6 bases and J lost 14, with 14 bases in between. The length of the CDR3 is 12 residues. CDR3 loop: CASRFGSRALHF. In DNA, the CDR3 is TGTGCCAGCAGATTCGGATCCCGGGCCCTCCACTTT.

The gene calls are TRBV29-1 and TRBJ1-2, with a weak D call TRBD1 (6 bases). CDR3 size: 11 residues. With 4 bases removed from V and 8 bases from J, the gap between germline ends came to 11 bases. Germline CDR1 and CDR2: SQVTM and ANQGSEA. The CDR3 region is CSVATGRGYTF. CDR3 sequence (DNA): TGCAGCGTTGCAACAGGGAGAGGCTACACCTTC.

The chain combines TRBV29-1 with TRBJ1-2, with TRBD1 as a possible D gene (6 bases). From germline, CDR1 is SQVTM and CDR2 ANQGSEA. The CDR3 contains 14 residues. V was shortened by 2 bases and J by 3 bases, with 13 bases between the two germline ends. CDR3 nucleotide sequence: TGCAGCGTTGAAACGGAGGGGACACACTATGGCTACACCTTC. It is translated as CSVETEGTHYGYTF.

The chain joins TRBV5-1 to TRBJ2-3; 7 nucleotides agree with TRBD2. CDR1 and CDR2 from the germline V gene are SGHRS and YFSETQ. The CDR3 has 16 amino acids. The V gene end was trimmed by 0 bases and the J gene end by 3 bases; junction bases not matched to a gene: 7. The CDR3 sequence is CASSLEQRGGTDTQYF. CDR3 nucleotide sequence: TGCGCCAGCAGCTTGGAACAGCGGGGTGGGACAGATACGCAGTATTTT.

This clonotype came up a few times. V usage is TRBV6-2 or TRBV6-3 and J usage is TRBJ2-1; D unclear. This CDR3 contains 16 residues. V was pared by 5 bases and J by 0 bases, with 14 bases between. CDR1 and CDR2 from the germline V gene are MNHEY and SVGEGT. CDR3 sequence (DNA): TGTGCCAGCAGTAAGGTATCGCTGAGCTCCTACAATGAGCAGTTCTTC. It specifies CASSKVSLSSYNEQFF.

This clonotype was seen a handful of times. J is TRBJ2-7 and V is TRBV2; D is unresolved. The CDR3 spans 12 residues. Trimming removed 2 bases from V and 6 bases from J, with 8 bases in between. Germline CDR1 and CDR2: SNHLY and FYNNEI. CDR3 region: CASSELGGEQYF. The CDR3 coding sequence is TGTGCCAGCAGTGAATTGGGTGGCGAGCAGTACTTC.

This chain connects TRBV6-6 to TRBJ2-7; D uncertain. The V end was cut by 6 bases, the J end by 6 bases, with 15 bases between. Germline loops: CDR1 MNHNY, CDR2 SVGAGI (reference sequence). This CDR3 region has 13 residues. CDR3 DNA sequence: TGTGCCAGCAGCCAAACCCTCGTTGGCGAGCAGTACGTC. Its translation is CASSQTLVGEQYV.

This clonotype was detected only a few times. The chain joins TRBV7-2 to TRBJ1-6, with unresolved D. Germline-derived CDR1 and CDR2 are SGHTA and FQGNSA. The CDR3 extends over 15 amino acids. The V end was cut by 1 base, the J end by 5 bases, with 9 bases between. CDR3 coding DNA: TGTGCCAGCAGCTTAGTGGGGTGGGATAATTCACCCCTCCACTTT. Translating gives CASSLVGWDNSPLHF.

In its sample, this clonotype was seen a few times. The genes are TRBV12-5 and TRBJ1-5, with unresolved D. Germline-derived CDR1 and CDR2 are LGHNT and FRNRAP. Trimming cost V 4 bases and J 0 bases, with 10 bases left between them. This CDR3 has 15 residues. CDR3 sequence reads: CASGSGMDSNQPQHF. CDR3 in DNA: TGTGCTAGTGGTTCCGGAATGGATAGCAATCAGCCCCAGCATTTT. Full variable domain (rest looked up from reference TRBV12-5 and TRBJ1-5): DARVTQTPRHKVTEMGQEVTMRCQPILGHNTVFWYRQTMMQGLELLAYFRNRAPLDDSGMPKDRFSAEMPDATLATLKIQPSEPRDSAVYFCASGSGMDSNQPQHFGDGTRLSIL.

The chain is built from TRBV7-3 and TRBJ2-1; D unclear. Trimming cost V 3 bases and J 6 bases, with 15 bases left between them. The CDR3 runs 15 residues. Germline CDR1 reads SGHTA; CDR2 reads FQGTGA. The CDR3 spells CASSFVSTHFNEQFF. CDR3 DNA sequence: TGTGCCAGCAGCTTTGTCAGTACTCATTTCAATGAGCAGTTCTTC.

This clonotype was observed at least ten times. J is TRBJ2-3 and V is TRBV11-2, with D unresolved. The CDR3 is 13 amino acids. Germline CDR1 is SGHAT and CDR2 is FQNNGV. V lost 5 bases and J 6 bases, leaving 12 bases between the germline ends. The CDR3 DNA sequence: TGTGCCAGCAGCCCTCCTTACTGGGATACGCAGTATTTT. The encoded protein is CASSPPYWDTQYF.

This chain links TRBV6-5 with TRBJ2-3, with 7 nucleotides matching TRBD2. The CDR3 has 16 residues. CDR1 is MNHEY, CDR2 SVGAGI, per germline. The J segment lost 1 base and the V segment lost 0 bases, leaving 4 bases of the junction unmatched. The CDR3 DNA is TGTGCCAGCAGTTACTCGGGAGGGGATGGCACAGATACGCAGTATTTT. The encoded protein is CASSYSGGDGTDTQYF.

This sequence joins TRBV5-1 and TRBJ1-1, with a possible D match to TRBD1 (6 bases). This CDR3 has 14 residues. Trimming took off 5 bases at V and 7 bases at J, with 18 bases between the two ends. Germline V CDR1 and CDR2: SGHRS, YFSETQ. The CDR3 here is CASRRDVGGYEAFF. DNA of the CDR3: TGCGCCAGCAGGCGGGACGTAGGGGGTTATGAAGCTTTCTTT.

DNA of the CDR3: TGCGCCTTTGGACAGGGCGGGGACACTGAAGCTTTCTTT. Its protein product is CAFGQGGDTEAFF. The chain employs TRBV29-1 and TRBJ1-1, with 8 nucleotides matching TRBD1. The CDR3 is 13 amino acids. Germline-derived CDR1 and CDR2 are SQVTM and ANQGSEA. Together with reference TRBV29-1 and TRBJ1-1, the CDR3 gives the full variable domain: SAVISQKPSRDICQRGTSLTIQCQVDSQVTMMFWYRQQPGQSLTLIATANQGSEATYESGFVIDKFPISRPNLTFSTLTVSNMSPEDSSIYLCAFGQGGDTEAFFGQGTRLTVV.